This TCR beta chain was identified in a study of blood T cell repertoires in COVID-19 (dated by TCRdb to 2019 to 2021). Some background on the complete study: Collaborator samples came from the United States, Italy and Spain and covered acute and convalescent phases of COVID-19. A freely available public database, intended as a resource for researchers studying the immune response to SARS-CoV-2, is where the repertoires were released. Deeply sampled blood TCRbeta repertoires from subjects exposed to, actively infected with, or recovered from COVID-19 were included in the dataset. Sample metadata almost always included a de-identified subject ID, COVID-19 status, age in years and sex. Where HLA class I and class II types were available, the types were taken from metadata supplied by the sample provider, not from assay-based typing. The samples were drawn from the first 160 participants of the ongoing ImmuneRACE study and from 1,254 subjects provided by 6 global collaborators. The material from the prospective study consisted of cDNA or gDNA derived from T cells, B-cell-depleted T cells, or PBMCs. Summary of the overall study and its limitations: The amount of clinical and demographic metadata varied by source and participant and was provided uncurated.

Concerning this clone itself: Its target antigen remains unknown. No clone much larger than this one lies a single base away; base qualities are absent. Other DNA variants within this sample encode the same CDR3.

Whole blood was collected in K2EDTA tubes by collaborating institutions according to the institutions' own protocols. Collaborator samples were shipped for TCRbeta analysis as frozen whole blood, isolated PBMCs, or DNA extracted from either sample type. The immunoSEQ Assay, a bias-controlled multiplex PCR, was used to amplify TCRbeta CDR3 regions from genomic DNA. The source study handled its data this way. Nucleated cell counts per sample were estimated from amplification of reference gene primers within the assay. To quantify the absolute abundance of each unique TCRbeta CDR3 rearrangement, sequence reads were collapsed and filtered. For each sample, productive Simpson clonality was calculated as the square root of Simpson's diversity index across productive rearrangements. TCRdb mirrors the immuneACCESS table, restricted to in-frame sequences. Some clones are absent from its copies; in checked studies, under half trace to an unresolved V gene, and the reason for the others is unknown. The V and J calls and the clone size are those of that table, but D and trimming were determined from the DNA. The sample has about 380,000 clones on record, 70% to 85% of them singletons. In total, the top ten clones hold 0.85% to 1.2% of the sample.

There are 13 amino acids in the CDR3, from cysteine to phenylalanine inclusive. CDR3 DNA only is kept here, 39 bases in frame from base 1. Trimming removed 6 bases from V and 3 bases from J; the gene matches leave 3 bases unexplained. CDR1 and CDR2 were assigned from the germline V gene (reference sequence) as MNHEY and SMNVEV. The sample taken for sequencing was peripheral blood. The receptor comes from a human donor with acute or convalescent COVID-19. The donor label of this sample is uncertain. The rearrangement combines TRBV27 with TRBJ2-7, and TRBD1 aligns with 9 junction nucleotides. In nucleotide form, the sequence is TGTGCCAGCAGCCCGACAGGGGGCTACGAGCAGTACTTC. Its translation reads: CASSPTGGYEQYF.